This T cell receptor (beta chain) was sequenced in a study of CD8+ T cells in alopecia areata. The wider study: Treated patients were given oral tofacitinib, which was dosed at 5 to 10 mg twice daily.

A FACSAria was used to sort CD4+ and CD8+ T cells. These cells came from PBMCs. The authors extracted RNA and reverse transcribed it into cDNA as the sequencing template. Data came from immunoSEQ multiplex PCR; TCRdb stores just in-frame clones and leaves some out. The data show about 180,000 clones, with around 63% seen just once and 1.5% to 2% held by the top ten. The CDR3 runs 14 residues. Germline V gene data show CDR1 as MNHEY and CDR2 as SVGAGI. V was trimmed by 7 bases and J by 4 bases, leaving 16 bases between them. The chain joins TRBV6-5 to TRBJ2-5; D perhaps matches TRBD1 (5 bases). The specimen comprised CD4+ T cells sorted from blood, sampled at week 0. The sequence came from a human donor with alopecia areata. The CDR3 region is CASNVQGYPETQYF. DNA for the CDR3: TGTGCCAGCAACGTTCAGGGATACCCAGAGACCCAGTACTTC.